These 9 T cell receptor beta chains were all obtained from the same sample, sequenced in a study of T-cell reconstitution after alpha-beta-depleted transplantation in children. Unique molecular identifiers were incorporated into the prepared TCRbeta library. MiXCR, applied by TCRdb to the PCR reads, yields one record per CDR3 protein. The top ten hold over 3% of the sample, which has some 500,000 distinct CDR3 sequences, roughly 18% seen once. This material consisted of PBMCs from the stem cell graft donor, taken from the stem cell graft. These receptors were taken from a human donor who donated a stem cell graft to a child with acute lymphoblastic leukemia.

V gene TRBV7-9 combines with J gene TRBJ1-3; D remains ambiguous. CDR1 and CDR2 from the germline V gene are SEHNR and FQNEAQ (reference sequence). The germline V and J ends were trimmed by 8 bases and 2 bases, with 7 bases remaining between them. The CDR3 loop spans 12 amino acids. CDR3 DNA sequence: TGTGCCAGCGAGGTCCCTGGAAACACCATATATTTT. It codes for CASEVPGNTIYF.

The gene calls are TRBV7-2 and TRBJ1-2; D call uncertain. This CDR3 has 16 residues. V was cut by 3 bases and J by 4 bases, with 18 bases left in between. The germline V gene has CDR1 SGHTA and CDR2 FQGNSA. The CDR3 sequence is CASSLQSPRNSYGYTF. CDR3 in DNA: TGTGCCAGCAGCTTGCAGTCACCCCGCAACTCCTATGGCTACACCTTC.

This clonotype was seen only a few times. The chain links TRBV5-1 to TRBJ2-2, with D uncertain. The V and J ends lost 0 bases and 7 bases respectively, with 4 bases between them. This CDR3 has 12 residues. Per the germline V gene, CDR1 is SGHRS and CDR2 is YFSETQ. The CDR3 loop reads CASSLVFGELFF. The DNA of the CDR3 is TGCGCCAGCAGCTTGGTTTTCGGGGAGCTGTTTTTT.

This clonotype was counted between two and nine times. This rearrangement joins TRBV9 to TRBJ2-7, with 12 positions matching TRBD2. Trimming took 3 bases from V and 6 from J; bases not matched to a gene: 7. Germline-derived CDR1 and CDR2 are SGDLS and YYNGEE. The CDR3 totals 15 residues. CDR3 DNA: TGTGCCAGCAGCGCCGGACTAGCGGGGCAGGGCGAGCAGTACTTC. It is translated as CASSAGLAGQGEQYF.

This clonotype was seen many times. V is TRBV27 and J is TRBJ1-5; the D gene is possibly TRBD1 (6 bases). CDR1 is MNHEY, CDR2 SMNVEV, per germline (reference sequence). With 2 bases removed from V and 3 bases from J, the gap between germline ends came to 11 bases. CDR3 length: 15 amino acids. The DNA for the CDR3 is TGTGCCAGCAGTTTAGGGGGGGCCTACAATCAGCCCCAGCATTTT. Translation gives CASSLGGAYNQPQHF.

This clonotype was detected a few times. The gene calls are TRBV29-1 and TRBJ1-1, with TRBD1 as a possible D gene (5 bases). Deletions cut 7 bases from V and 6 bases from J, with 21 bases between. The CDR3 is 14 amino acids. Germline V gene sequence: CDR1 SQVTM, CDR2 ANQGSEA. CDR3 in amino acids: CSAVGSGGLAEAFF. The CDR3 DNA is TGCAGCGCGGTGGGATCCGGGGGGTTAGCTGAAGCTTTCTTT.

This clonotype was observed a handful of times. J is TRBJ1-1 and V is TRBV3-1; D not certain. The CDR3 contains 17 residues. Germline V gives CDR1 LGHDT, CDR2 YNNKEL (reference sequence). V shed 3 bases and J shed 1 base, with 18 bases lying between them. This chain's CDR3 is CASSHFMLTGENTEAFF. The CDR3 nucleotides read TGTGCCAGCAGCCATTTTATGTTGACGGGAGAGAACACTGAAGCTTTCTTT. Full variable domain (outside the CDR3, taken from reference TRBV3-1 and TRBJ1-1): DTAVSQTPKYLVTQMGNDKSIKCEQNLGHDTMYWYKQDSKKFLKIMFSYNNKELIINETVPNRFSPKSPDKAHLNLHINSLELGDSAVYFCASSHFMLTGENTEAFFGQGTRLTVV.

The CDR3 region is CASSSQAGTQYF. Here the CDR3 DNA reads TGTGCCAGCAGCTCGCAGGCCGGGACGCAGTATTTT. V usage is TRBV7-9 and J usage is TRBJ2-3; D call uncertain. Trimming took off 4 bases at V and 9 bases at J, with 11 bases between the two ends. The CDR3 spans 12 residues. Germline values: CDR1 SEHNR, CDR2 FQNEAQ (reference sequence).

To note about this clonotype: Relative to the germline gene, one junction end is altered; a read error may explain this. The rearrangement uses TRBV27 and TRBJ1-5; 9 nucleotides match TRBD1. Germline CDR1 is MNHEY and CDR2 is SMNVEV (reference sequence). The CDR3 spans 16 residues. CDR3 sequence: CPSSLWGQGKDQPQHF. In DNA, the CDR3 is TGTCCCAGCAGTTTATGGGGACAGGGAAAGGATCAGCCCCAGCATTTT.